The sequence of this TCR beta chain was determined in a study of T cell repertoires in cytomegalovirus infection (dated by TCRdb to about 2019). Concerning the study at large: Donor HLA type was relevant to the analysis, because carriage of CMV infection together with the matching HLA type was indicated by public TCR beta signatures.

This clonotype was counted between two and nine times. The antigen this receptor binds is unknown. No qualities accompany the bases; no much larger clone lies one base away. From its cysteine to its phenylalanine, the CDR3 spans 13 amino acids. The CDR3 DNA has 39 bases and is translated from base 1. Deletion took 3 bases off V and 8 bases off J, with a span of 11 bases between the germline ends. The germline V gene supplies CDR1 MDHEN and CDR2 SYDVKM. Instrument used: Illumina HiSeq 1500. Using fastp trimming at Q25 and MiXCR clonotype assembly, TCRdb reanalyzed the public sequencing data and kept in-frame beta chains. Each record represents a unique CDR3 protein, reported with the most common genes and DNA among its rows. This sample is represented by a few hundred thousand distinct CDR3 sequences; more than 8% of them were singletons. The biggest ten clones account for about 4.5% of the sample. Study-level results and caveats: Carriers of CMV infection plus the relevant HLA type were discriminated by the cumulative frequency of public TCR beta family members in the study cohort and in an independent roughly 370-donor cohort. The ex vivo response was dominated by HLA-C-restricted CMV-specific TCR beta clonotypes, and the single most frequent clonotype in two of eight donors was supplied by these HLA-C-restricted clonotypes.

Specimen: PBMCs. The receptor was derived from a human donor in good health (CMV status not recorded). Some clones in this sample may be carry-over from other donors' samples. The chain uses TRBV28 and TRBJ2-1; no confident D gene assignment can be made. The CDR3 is CASSFRSSHEQFF. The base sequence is TGTGCCAGCAGTTTTCGAAGTAGTCATGAGCAGTTCTTC.